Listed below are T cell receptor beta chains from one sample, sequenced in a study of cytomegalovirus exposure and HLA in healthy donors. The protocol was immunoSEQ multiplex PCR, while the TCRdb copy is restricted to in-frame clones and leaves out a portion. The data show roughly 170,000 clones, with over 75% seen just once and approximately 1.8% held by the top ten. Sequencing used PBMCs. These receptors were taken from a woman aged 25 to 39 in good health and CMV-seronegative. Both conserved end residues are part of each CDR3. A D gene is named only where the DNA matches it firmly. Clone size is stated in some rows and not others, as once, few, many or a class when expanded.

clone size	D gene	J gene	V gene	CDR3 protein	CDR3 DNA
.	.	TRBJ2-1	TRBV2	CASSDRGAIVEQFF	TGTGCCAGCAGTGACAGGGGAGCAATAGTTGAGCAGTTCTTC
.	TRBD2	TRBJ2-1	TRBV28	CASRTRLAGAGEQFF	TGTGCCAGCAGGACCAGACTAGCGGGAGCGGGTGAGCAGTTCTTC
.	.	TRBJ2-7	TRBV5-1	CASSFVVGGLSEHEQYF	TGCGCCAGCAGCTTCGTGGTGGGGGGGCTATCCGAACACGAGCAGTACTTC
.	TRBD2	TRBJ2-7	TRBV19	CASSNPLAGGSEQYF	TGTGCCAGTAGTAACCCACTAGCGGGAGGGAGCGAGCAGTACTTC
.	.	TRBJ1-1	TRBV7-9	CASPPERDTAISNTEAFF	TGTGCCAGTCCCCCCGAACGGGACACCGCAATATCGAACACTGAAGCTTTCTTT
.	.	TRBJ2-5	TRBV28	CASDGGREGEETQYF	TGTGCCAGCGACGGCGGGAGAGAGGGGGAAGAGACCCAGTACTTC
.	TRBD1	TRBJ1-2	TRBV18	CASSPGQLLGGYTF	TGTGCCAGCTCACCGGGACAGTTATTGGGTGGCTACACCTTC
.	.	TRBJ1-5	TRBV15	CATSPTRADIWNQPQHF	TGTGCCACCAGCCCCACACGGGCGGACATATGGAATCAGCCCCAGCATTTT
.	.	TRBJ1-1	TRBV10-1	CASSDFLEGEAFF	TGCGCCAGCAGTGACTTCTTAGAGGGTGAAGCTTTCTTT
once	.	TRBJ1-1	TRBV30	CAWSDGPLMNTEAFF	TGTGCCTGGAGTGACGGTCCCCTCATGAACACTGAAGCTTTCTTT
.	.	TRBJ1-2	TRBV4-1	CASSQPRAGIFYGYTF	TGCGCCAGCAGCCAACCCCGGGCAGGGATCTTCTATGGCTACACCTTC
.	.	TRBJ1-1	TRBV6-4	CASSGHGGSTEAFF	TGTGCCAGCAGTGGCCACGGGGGGTCCACTGAAGCTTTCTTT
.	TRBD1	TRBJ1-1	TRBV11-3	CASSSGQGAVEAFF	TGTGCCAGCAGCTCCGGACAGGGGGCAGTTGAAGCTTTCTTT
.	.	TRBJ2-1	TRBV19	CASTPWQGYNEQFF	TGTGCCAGTACCCCTTGGCAGGGTTACAATGAGCAGTTCTTC
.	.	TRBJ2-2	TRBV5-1	CASSRTGIHREGTGELFF	TGCGCCAGCAGCCGCACGGGTATACACAGGGAGGGCACCGGGGAGCTGTTTTTT
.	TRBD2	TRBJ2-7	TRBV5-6	CASSFKREISYEQYF	TGTGCCAGCAGCTTCAAGCGGGAGATCTCCTACGAGCAGTACTTC
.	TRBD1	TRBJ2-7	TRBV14	CASSQERQGNYEQYF	TGTGCCAGCAGCCAAGAACGACAGGGTAACTACGAGCAGTACTTC
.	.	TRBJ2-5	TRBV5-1	CASSGSYQEAQYF	TGCGCCAGCAGCGGGTCCTACCAAGAGGCCCAGTACTTC
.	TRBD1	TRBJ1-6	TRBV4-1	CASSPEPGQARSPLHF	TGCGCCAGCAGCCCAGAGCCGGGACAGGCCCGTTCACCCCTCCACTTT
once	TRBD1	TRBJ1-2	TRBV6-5	CASSRDRVDGYTF	TGTGCCAGCAGCCGGGACAGGGTAGATGGCTACACCTTC
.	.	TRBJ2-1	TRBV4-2	CASSQALTSSHNEQFF	TGTGCCAGCAGCCAGGCTCTCACTAGCAGTCACAATGAGCAGTTCTTC
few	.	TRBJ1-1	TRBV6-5	CASSSQSTVNTEAFF	TGTGCCAGCAGTTCCCAATCGACAGTGAACACTGAAGCTTTCTTT
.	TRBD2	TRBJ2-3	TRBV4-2	CASSLTPTSGADTQYF	TGTGCCAGCAGCCTAACCCCGACTAGCGGGGCAGATACGCAGTATTTT
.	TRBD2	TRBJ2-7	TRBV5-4	CASSFTSESSYEQYF	TGTGCCAGCAGCTTCACTAGCGAAAGCTCCTACGAGCAGTACTTC
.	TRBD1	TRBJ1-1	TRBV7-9	CASYEGQGAVFTEAFF	TGTGCCAGCTATGAGGGTCAGGGGGCGGTTTTCACTGAAGCTTTCTTT
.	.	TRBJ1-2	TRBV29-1	CSVEDQTNYGYTF	TGCAGCGTTGAAGATCAGACTAACTATGGCTACACCTTC
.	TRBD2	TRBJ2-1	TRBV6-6	CASRLPGLAGSEQFF	TGTGCCAGCAGATTACCTGGACTAGCGGGTAGTGAGCAGTTCTTC
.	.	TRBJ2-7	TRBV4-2	CASSQDKAKRPNSYEQYF	TGTGCCAGCAGCCAAGATAAAGCGAAGCGGCCAAACTCCTACGAGCAGTACTTC
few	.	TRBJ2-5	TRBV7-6	CASSLYNSGVSETQYF	TGTGCCAGCAGCTTATATAATTCGGGGGTTAGCGAGACCCAGTACTTC
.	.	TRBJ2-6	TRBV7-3	CASSRTGGAGANVLTF	TGTGCCAGCAGCCGAACCGGGGGAGCTGGGGCCAACGTCCTGACTTTC
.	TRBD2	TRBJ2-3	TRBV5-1	CASSLDTSGSTDTQYF	TGCGCCAGCAGCTTGGATACTAGCGGGAGCACAGATACGCAGTATTTT
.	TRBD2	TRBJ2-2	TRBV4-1	CASSQVRGGAGEDGELFF	TGCGCCAGCAGCCAAGTTCGAGGTGGAGCGGGGGAGGATGGGGAGCTGTTTTTT
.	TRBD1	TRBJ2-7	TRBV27	CASSLYRGSNEQYF	TGTGCCAGCAGTTTATACAGGGGAAGCAACGAGCAGTACTTC
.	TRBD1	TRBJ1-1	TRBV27	CASRRQGASGNTEAFF	TGTGCCAGCAGGCGACAGGGGGCAAGTGGGAACACTGAAGCTTTCTTT
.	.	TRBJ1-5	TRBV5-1	CASSLQLSGHGPNILDQPQHF	TGCGCCAGCAGCTTGCAGTTGAGCGGGCACGGGCCGAATATTTTAGATCAGCCCCAGCATTTT
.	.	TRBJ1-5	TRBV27	CASSLFRLGPQHF	TGTGCCAGCAGTTTATTTCGCCTAGGGCCCCAGCATTTT
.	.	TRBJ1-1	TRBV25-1	CASSATSALTEAFF	TGTGCCAGCAGTGCCACTTCCGCGTTGACTGAAGCTTTCTTT
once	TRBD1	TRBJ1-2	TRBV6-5	CASSSLNRGYGYTF	TGTGCCAGCAGTTCCCTAAACAGGGGGTATGGCTACACCTTC
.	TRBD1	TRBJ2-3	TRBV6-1	CASRAVDRGYTQYF	TGTGCCAGCAGGGCAGTCGACAGGGGTTATACGCAGTATTTT
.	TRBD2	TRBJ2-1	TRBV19	CASSRDYLGDEQFF	TGTGCCAGTAGCCGGGACTACTTAGGGGATGAGCAGTTCTTC
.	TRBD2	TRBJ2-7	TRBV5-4	CASSLSGLASYEQYF	TGTGCCAGCAGCCTGTCCGGACTAGCGTCCTACGAGCAGTACTTC
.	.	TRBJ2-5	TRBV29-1	CSVSDIRVTQYF	TGCAGCGTATCGGACATACGGGTGACCCAGTACTTC
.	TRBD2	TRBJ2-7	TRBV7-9	CASSLTSGTDEQYF	TGTGCCAGCAGCCTCACTAGCGGGACGGACGAGCAGTACTTC
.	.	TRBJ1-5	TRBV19	CASSTWGQGTEPQHF	TGTGCCAGTAGTACTTGGGGCCAGGGGACGGAGCCCCAGCATTTT
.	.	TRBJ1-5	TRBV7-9	CSSSLGSQPQHF	TGTTCCAGCAGCTTAGGAAGCCAGCCCCAGCATTTT
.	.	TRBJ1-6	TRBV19	CASSIGGGNHSPLHF	TGTGCCAGTAGTATAGGCGGGGGAAACCATTCACCCCTCCACTTT
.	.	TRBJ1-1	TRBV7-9	CASSFAQRAGYTEAFF	TGTGCCAGCAGCTTCGCCCAAAGGGCGGGGTACACTGAAGCTTTCTTT
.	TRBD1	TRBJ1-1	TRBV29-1	CSGQGVTEAFF	TGCAGCGGACAGGGAGTCACTGAAGCTTTCTTT
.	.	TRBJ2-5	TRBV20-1	CSALRLETQYF	TGCAGTGCTCTCCGTTTAGAGACCCAGTACTTC
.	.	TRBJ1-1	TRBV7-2	CASSLASGNTEAFF	TGTGCCAGCAGCTTAGCATCGGGGAACACTGAAGCTTTCTTT
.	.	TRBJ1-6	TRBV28	CAGRGFNSPLHF	TGTGCCGGAAGAGGTTTCAATTCACCCCTCCACTTT
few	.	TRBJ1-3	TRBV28	CASRRIDSSGNTIYF	TGTGCCAGCAGACGAATAGACAGCTCTGGAAACACCATATATTTT
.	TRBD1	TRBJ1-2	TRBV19	CASSIVLGQLYGYTF	TGTGCCAGTAGTATAGTCCTGGGACAGTTGTATGGCTACACCTTC
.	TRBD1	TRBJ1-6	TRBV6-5	CASSNRGGNSPLHF	TGTGCCAGCAGTAACAGGGGTGGTAATTCACCCCTCCACTTT
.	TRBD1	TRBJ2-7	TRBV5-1	CASSLYPGQDSYEQYF	TGCGCCAGCAGCTTGTACCCGGGACAGGATTCCTACGAGCAGTACTTC